The entry that follows covers one T cell receptor beta chain sequence. The sample originates from a study of CD8+ T cells in alopecia areata. This CDR3 has 12 amino acids. The V gene lost 6 bases and the J gene lost 7 bases, with 12 bases spanning the gap. The germline V gene encodes CDR1 MNHNS and CDR2 SASEGT. RNA, once extracted, was reverse transcribed into cDNA for use as the sequencing template. Data came from immunoSEQ multiplex PCR; TCRdb stores just in-frame clones and leaves some out. This sample has about 190,000 clones; approximately 59% occur once, and the top ten carry under 15%. The TCR was taken from a human donor with alopecia areata. The sample in question was CD4+ T cells sorted from blood, obtained at week 0. J is TRBJ2-5 and V is TRBV6-1, with a weak D call TRBD1 (5 bases). DNA of the CDR3: TGTGCCAGCAGGCAATCTCAGGGGACCCAGTACTTC. Protein: CASRQSQGTQYF.